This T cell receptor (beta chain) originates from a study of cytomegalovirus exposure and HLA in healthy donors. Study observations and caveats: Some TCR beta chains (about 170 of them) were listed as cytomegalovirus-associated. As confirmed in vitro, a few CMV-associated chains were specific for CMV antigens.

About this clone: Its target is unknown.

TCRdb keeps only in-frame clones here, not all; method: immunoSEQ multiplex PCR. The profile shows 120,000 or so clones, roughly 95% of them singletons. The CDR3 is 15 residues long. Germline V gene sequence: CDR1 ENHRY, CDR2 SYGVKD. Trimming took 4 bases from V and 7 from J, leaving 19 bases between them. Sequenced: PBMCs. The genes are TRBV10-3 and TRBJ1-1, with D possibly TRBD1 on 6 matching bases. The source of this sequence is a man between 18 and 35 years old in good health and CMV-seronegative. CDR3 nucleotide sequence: TGTGCCATCAGTGGCCCACAGGGTGGTGGTAGTGAAGCTTTCTTT. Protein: CAISGPQGGGSEAFF.